Shown below are 8 T cell receptor beta chains from a single sample sequenced in a study of immune cell composition in non-small cell lung cancer. Assay: immunoSEQ multiplex PCR; the TCRdb copy retains only in-frame clones and omits some. The data show roughly 4,900 clones, with roughly 84% seen just once and over 9.5% held by the top ten. The sample taken for sequencing was lung tumor tissue. These receptors all come from a human donor with non-small cell lung cancer.

The chain uses TRBV21-1 and TRBJ2-2; no check of the table's D call, TRBD1, against the DNA was made. TRBV21-1 has pseudogene status. The CDR3 runs 20 residues. CDR3 loop: CASSKGPGQGSYPNTGELFF. The DNA of the CDR3 is TGTGCCAGCAGCAAGGGGCCGGGACAGGGGTCCTATCCGAACACCGGGGAGCTGTTTTTT.

The chain links TRBV5-1 to TRBJ2-3; D remains ambiguous. Trimming removed 0 bases from V and 1 base from J, with 6 bases in between. The CDR3 is 14 residues long. From germline, CDR1 is SGHRS and CDR2 YFSETQ. The CDR3 DNA is TGCGCCAGCAGCTTGGACACCCGCACAGATACGCAGTATTTT. Protein product: CASSLDTRTDTQYF.

The chain couples TRBV5-6 to TRBJ2-7, with 7 bases aligning to TRBD1. The CDR3 contains 15 residues. Germline lookup yields CDR1 SGHDT and CDR2 YYEEEE. The trim removed 4 bases at V and 3 bases at J, leaving 10 bases unmatched. The CDR3, as DNA: TGTGCCAGCAGCGTGACAGGGTTCGCGGTCTACGAGCAGTACTTC. Translating gives CASSVTGFAVYEQYF.

The rearrangement uses TRBV15 and TRBJ1-4; D gene unclear. CDR3 length: 15 amino acids. The V gene lost 0 bases and the J gene lost 0 bases, with 5 bases spanning the gap. Germline values: CDR1 LNHNV, CDR2 YYDKDF (reference sequence). CDR3 DNA: TGTGCCACCAGCAGAGAGGGTGCAACTAATGAAAAACTGTTTTTT. Its protein product is CATSREGATNEKLFF.

The chain recombines TRBV11-1 with TRBJ1-6; no clear D. V was trimmed by 6 bases and J by 7 bases, leaving 10 bases between them. Germline assignment: CDR1 SGHAT and CDR2 FQDESV (reference sequence). This CDR3 spans 13 amino acids. The CDR3 here is CASSFEGNSPLHF. CDR3 in DNA: TGTGCCAGCAGTTTCGAGGGAAATTCACCCCTCCACTTT.

J is TRBJ1-1 and V is TRBV10-2; D unclear. The CDR3 totals 12 residues. Germline V gene lookup returns CDR1 WSHSY and CDR2 SAAADI. The ends were cut back, 2 bases at V and 3 bases at J, with 4 bases in the middle. CDR3 in DNA: TGCGCCAGCAGTGAGGGGTACACTGAAGCTTTCTTT. Amino acid sequence: CASSEGYTEAFF.

There are a few counts of this clone. The chain is built from TRBV4-2 and TRBJ1-5, with D maybe TRBD1 (6 bases). This CDR3 is 16 amino acids long. In germline, CDR1 is LGHNA, CDR2 YNFKEQ. V shed 1 base and J shed 8 bases, with 18 bases lying between them. The DNA of the CDR3 is TGTGCCAGCAGCCAAGGTCTAGCAGGGGCAAGAGAGCCCCAGCATTTT. Its protein is CASSQGLAGAREPQHF.

In DNA, the CDR3 is TGTGCCAGCAGGCGAGCCGGGACAGTTTTCTACGAGCAGTACTTC. Amino acid sequence: CASRRAGTVFYEQYF. V gene TRBV6-6 combines with J gene TRBJ2-7, with 7 positions matching TRBD1. With 6 bases clipped from V and 3 bases from J, the junction kept 11 bases outside the gene matches. CDR1 and CDR2 from the germline V gene are MNHNY and SVGAGI (reference sequence). The CDR3 sequence is 15 residues long.